This T cell receptor beta chain was profiled in a study of persistence of HIV-infected CD4 T cells (dated by TCRdb to about 2020). For the wider study: Suppressive ART had been received by participants for a median of 8 years. Peripheral blood samples of up to roughly 180 mL were obtained at multiple time points, with the exception of a couple of participants, for whom leukapheresis was performed at a single time point. Anti-CD3/anti-CD28 stimulation activated a higher proportion of cells, with a lower memory fraction, than antigen stimulation. CMV- and HIV-1 Gag-responding CD4+ T cells were isolated from ART-treated individuals so that antigen-driven clonal expansion of HIV-1-infected cells could be examined. Proviral sequencing was used to assess clonality among infected cells, whereas TCRbeta sequencing gauged the clonality of all cells within each sorted population. In the cross-participant TCR cluster analysis, under ten participants were included for CMV and 7 participants were included for Gag. What the study reported, not specific to this receptor: Few individuals were included in the study, and only a limited range of antigens was tested. A correlation was observed between TCR oligoclonality and proviral oligoclonality within the same sorted populations. Degenerate expanded CDR3beta sequences were enriched in antigen-responding cells, suggesting convergent selection of CD4+ responses to CMV and Gag. Bulk TCR analyses could not be restricted to the rare CMV-responding cells that actually carried HIV-1 proviruses. Significantly lower TCRbeta richness was observed in CMV- and Gag-responding cells than in anti-CD3/anti-CD28-responding cells, and higher oligoclonality was observed in CMV-responding cells than in CD3/CD28-stimulated and Gag-responding cells.

The sample's treatment or condition label is to be understood as: suppressive antiretroviral therapy. Cells were stimulated with anti-CD3/anti-CD28 magnetic beads as a nonspecific positive control representing the CD4+ T cell repertoire. Responding CD4+ T cells were sorted by upregulation of both CD40 ligand and CD69. HIV-1-infected adults in whom suppressive ART had been started during chronic infection were enrolled as participants. Participants had undetectable plasma HIV-1 RNA below 50 copies/mL for at least 4 years. To be included, a participant needed positive CMV serology and a CD4+ T cell count above 400 cells/uL. Before stimulation, PBMCs were isolated using density centrifugation and depleted of CD8+ T cells. CD8-depleted PBMCs were stimulated for around 20 hours with anti-CD28/CD49d costimulation, CD40-blocking antibody and enfuvirtide to prevent new infections. Cell sorting was done on a Beckman Coulter MoFlo Legacy or XDP sorter, and dead cells were excluded with propidium iodide. Genomic DNA was extracted with the QIAamp DNA Mini Kit for samples above one million cells, otherwise with the Quick-DNA Microprep Kit.

TCRbeta repertoires were sequenced from genomic DNA with the immunoSEQ hsTCRB assay version 4 in survey mode. Genomic DNA was diluted to 7.5 to 10 ng/uL, and up to roughly 1 ug per sample was used for TCRbeta sequencing. Under the source paper's analysis protocol: TCRbeta data analysis was done in ImmunoSeq Analyzer 3.0, and diversity was calculated on productive nucleotide rearrangements. Using the Immunarch R package, lower-bound TCR diversity was estimated with the improved Chao index and clonality was estimated with the Gini coefficient. Different nucleotide rearrangements encoding the same CDR3beta amino acid sequence were counted as distinct clonotypes. Differential abundance analysis identified TCRbeta sequences significantly enriched in antigen-responding cells relative to anti-CD3/anti-CD28-activated cells. TCRs were clustered by predicted peptide-MHC specificity with GLIPH2, both within individual participants and across merged participant data sets. TCRdb carries this immuneACCESS record with in-frame sequences only. Its versions omit some clonotypes, under half of them owing to an unresolved V gene in the studies checked, with the rest unexplained. The V and J calls and clone size were taken over from that table, and D and trimming were inferred from the DNA. The sample table contains fewer than 45,000 clones; only one count was recorded for about 87% of them. The top ten clones comprise roughly 0.46% of the sample.

On this clone: The target of this receptor is not known. Base qualities are not at hand, and no much larger clone is one base apart.

The CDR3 numbers 12 residues from cysteine through phenylalanine. Of the read, only the CDR3 DNA is kept; its 36 bases are in frame from base 1. The germline V gene (reference sequence) gives CDR1 as SEHNR and CDR2 as FQNEAQ. The V and J ends are trimmed by 6 bases and 11 bases, leaving 16 bases between them. The receptor comes from an adult woman with HIV who was CMV-seropositive. The source was CD4+ T cells sorted from PBMCs after approximately 20-hour stimulation, collected from a patient who received antiretroviral therapy. In the paper's terms, the cell subset or site label means: CD40L+CD69+ CD4 T cells responding to anti-CD3/anti-CD28 beads, representing the overall repertoire. In this chain, TRBV7-9 is recombined with TRBJ1-1; matching of 5 bases hints at TRBD1 as the D gene. The CDR3 protein is CASRSRGEGAFF. The DNA reads TGTGCCAGCAGGTCACGGGGAGAGGGGGCTTTCTTT.